This TCR beta chain was obtained from a study of memory CD4+ T cells and cytomegalovirus serostatus. Germline-derived CDR1 and CDR2 are SGHTA and FQGNSA. The CDR3 spans 15 residues. Trimming took 0 bases from V and 6 from J, leaving 15 bases between them. The sort gate was single viable CD3+CD4+CD8-CD45RO+ cells for memory CD4+ T cells. Serum IgG to CMV pp150, pp28, p38 and p52 defined serostatus. Methods used by the authors: After removing out-of-frame reads, around 2,000,000 distinct TCRbeta sequences remained. Produced via immunoSEQ multiplex PCR; TCRdb's table is partial and in-frame only. That table gives V, J and clone size, and the DNA gave D and trimming. The sample lists some 44,000 clones; 76% were seen once.

The sequence was obtained from an adult in good health and CMV-seronegative. The rearrangement uses TRBV7-2 and TRBJ2-7; D is undetermined. Sequenced: memory CD4+ T cells from blood. The CDR3 sequence is CASSLAVTQAGEQYF. For the CDR3, the DNA is TGTGCCAGCAGCTTAGCGGTGACCCAAGCTGGCGAGCAGTACTTC.